This T cell receptor (beta chain) was sequenced in a study of CD8 T cells in ankylosing spondylitis. Study results and caveats: Clones tied to disease were said to be significantly enriched in matched ankylosing spondylitis synovial fluid. Clones linked to disease, bearing a CD8+ phenotype, were relatively rare in peripheral blood. A TCR beta motif made of roughly eight highly homologous variants seemed typical of ankylosing spondylitis blood.

Preparation of TCR beta libraries was done by quantitative 5'-RACE with molecular barcodes. MiXCR, applied by TCRdb to the 5' RACE reads, yields one record per CDR3 protein. The sample has under 130,000 distinct CDR3 sequences, 24% seen once. Turning to this clonotype: Its antigen is not known.

The source material was synovial fluid, either unsorted or a sorted T cell fraction (not recorded which). The receptor was isolated from a male donor with ankylosing spondylitis.

The CDR3 bases are TGTGCCACCAGTGATGCCCGGGACAGGGGGTACTATGGCTACACCTTC. It yields the protein CATSDARDRGYYGYTF. This chain connects TRBV24-1 to TRBJ1-2, with TRBD1 identical over 11 bases. This CDR3 contains 16 residues. Looked up from germline, CDR1 is KGHDR and CDR2 is SFDVKD. After removal of 3 bases from V and 3 bases from J, the junction contained 5 bases not matched to a gene.